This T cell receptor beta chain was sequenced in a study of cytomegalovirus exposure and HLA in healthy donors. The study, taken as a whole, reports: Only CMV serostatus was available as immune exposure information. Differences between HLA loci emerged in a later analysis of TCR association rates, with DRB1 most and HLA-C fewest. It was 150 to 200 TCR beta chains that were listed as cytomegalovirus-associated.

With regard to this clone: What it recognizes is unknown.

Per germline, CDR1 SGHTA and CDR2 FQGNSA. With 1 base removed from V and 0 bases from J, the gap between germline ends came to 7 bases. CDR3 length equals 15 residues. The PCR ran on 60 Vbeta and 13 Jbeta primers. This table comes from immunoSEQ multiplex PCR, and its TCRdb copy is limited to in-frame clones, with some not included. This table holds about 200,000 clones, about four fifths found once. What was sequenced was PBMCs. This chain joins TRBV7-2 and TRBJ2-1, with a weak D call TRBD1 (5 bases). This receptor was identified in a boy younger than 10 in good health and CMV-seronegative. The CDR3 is CASSLGQGSYNEQFF. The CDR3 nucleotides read TGTGCCAGCAGCTTAGGTCAGGGCTCCTACAATGAGCAGTTCTTC.